The clone carrying this T cell receptor beta chain has a handful of counts. This sample is drawn from a study of T cell repertoires in cytomegalovirus infection. TCRdb redid the calling of the reads with MiXCR, one entry per CDR3 protein. Here the sample spans hundreds of thousands of distinct CDR3 sequences, 24% being singletons. The sequencing input was CD8+ T cells from PBMCs. The TCR was taken from a human donor in good health (CMV status not recorded). Some clones in this sample may be carry-over from other donors' samples.

The CDR3 loop is CSVEDYGFNYGYTF. The CDR3 DNA reads as TGCAGCGTTGAAGATTATGGGTTTAACTATGGCTACACCTTC. The chain combines TRBV29-1 with TRBJ1-2, with D unresolved. With 0 bases removed from V and 1 base from J, the gap between germline ends came to 9 bases. The CDR3 extends over 14 amino acids. Germline assignment: CDR1 SQVTM and CDR2 ANQGSEA.